The 20 T cell receptor beta chains reported below all come from one sample, sequenced in a study of blood T cells in healthy people across ages. A second about 7 to 11 cycle PCR used barcoded and J-beta primers. From the 5' RACE reads, TCRdb called clonotypes with MiXCR, one entry per CDR3 protein. The table lists roughly 680,000 distinct CDR3 sequences, about 51% of them singletons. The sequencing sample was made of blood. The receptors derive from a woman older than 75 in good health.

This clonotype was seen a few times. This rearrangement joins TRBV20-1 to TRBJ1-5; D not resolved. The germline V gene has CDR1 DFQATT and CDR2 SNEGSKA (reference sequence). V lost 6 bases to trimming and J lost 6 bases, with 15 bases between them. This CDR3 spans 13 amino acids. Here the CDR3 reads CSAPLAQSQPQHF. CDR3 sequence (DNA): TGCAGTGCACCCCTAGCCCAGAGTCAGCCCCAGCATTTT.

The rearrangement joins TRBV6-6 to TRBJ1-1; no definite D call. CDR3 length: 13 amino acids. Germline V gene lookup returns CDR1 MNHNY and CDR2 SVGAGI (reference sequence). V lost 0 bases and J lost 3, with 5 bases in between. CDR3 region: CASSYSSDTEAFF. The CDR3 DNA reads TGTGCCAGCAGTTACTCGTCGGACACTGAAGCTTTCTTT.

The chain carries TRBV6-2 or TRBV6-3 and TRBJ1-4; D uncertain. The germline V gene has CDR1 MNHEY and CDR2 SVGEGT. Trimming pared 2 bases from V and 0 bases from J, leaving 16 bases between. The CDR3 covers 18 residues. The CDR3: CASSYVRQVLATNEKLFF. Written as DNA, the CDR3 is TGTGCCAGCAGTTACGTCCGCCAGGTTCTTGCAACTAATGAAAAACTGTTTTTT.

The chain carries TRBV7-9 and TRBJ1-1, with a weak D call TRBD1 (6 bases). Germline V lookup: CDR1 SEHNR, CDR2 FQNEAQ (reference sequence). The CDR3 spans 15 residues. Deletions cut 5 bases from V and 4 bases from J, with 17 bases between. The CDR3 spells CASSPLGQRSTEAFF. The CDR3 nucleotides are TGTGCCAGCAGCCCCCTCGGACAGAGGAGCACTGAAGCTTTCTTT.

The chain couples TRBV7-2 to TRBJ1-1; D perhaps matches TRBD1 (5 bases). The length of the CDR3 is 14 residues. Germline lookup yields CDR1 SGHTA and CDR2 FQGNSA. V was shortened by 5 bases and J by 1 base, with 11 bases between the two germline ends. The CDR3: CASSVTETNTEAFF. CDR3 in DNA: TGTGCCAGCAGCGTGACAGAAACGAACACTGAAGCTTTCTTT.

With regard to this clonotype: This could be a read error, since a much larger clone is one nucleotide away. The CDR3 DNA reads as TGCAGCTCCTGGTGGCGAGAGACCCAGTACTTC. Its translation: CSSWWRETQYF. The V gene is TRBV29-1, the J gene TRBJ2-5; D not resolved. Trimming pared 8 bases from V and 4 bases from J, leaving 11 bases between. This CDR3 region has 11 residues. Germline V gives CDR1 SQVTM, CDR2 ANQGSEA.

The chain has TRBV28 and TRBJ1-1, with TRBD1 matching over 8 bases. V gave up 5 bases and J gave up 10 bases; unmatched junction bases: 6. Germline CDR1 MDHEN, CDR2 SYDVKM. The CDR3 is made up of 12 amino acids. The CDR3 DNA sequence: TGTGCCAGCAGTGGGTCGGGACAGGCAGCTTTCTTT. It codes for CASSGSGQAAFF.

This chain connects TRBV29-1 to TRBJ1-4, with 8 bases identical to TRBD1. CDR1 SQVTM and CDR2 ANQGSEA come from the germline V gene. The CDR3 is 14 residues long. With 3 bases clipped from V and 8 bases from J, the junction kept 8 bases outside the gene matches. The CDR3 loop is CSVEVTGGNEKLFF. The CDR3 bases are TGCAGCGTTGAGGTTACAGGGGGTAACGAAAAACTGTTTTTT.

The count of this clonotype is one. The genes are TRBV29-1 and TRBJ2-1; D perhaps matches TRBD1 (6 bases). Trimming removed 3 bases from V and 7 bases from J, with 16 bases in between. The CDR3 runs to 14 residues. Germline V gene lookup returns CDR1 SQVTM and CDR2 ANQGSEA. The CDR3 loop reads CSVDPQGSGNEQFF. In nucleotides, the CDR3 is TGCAGCGTTGATCCACAGGGTTCGGGGAATGAGCAGTTCTTC.

A note on this clonotype: This may be a read error: a much more frequent sequence differs by one nucleotide. The chain uses TRBV11-2 and TRBJ2-7; D call uncertain. The CDR3 contains 13 residues. The germline CDR1 and CDR2 sequences are SGHAT and FQNNGV. For the CDR3, the DNA is TGTGCCAGCAGCTTAGCTGGAACCTACGAGCTGTACTTC. This encodes CASSLAGTYELYF.

This rearrangement joins TRBV5-1 to TRBJ2-3, with D unclear. V was shortened by 6 bases and J by 1 base, with 9 bases between the two germline ends. CDR1 is SGHRS, CDR2 YFSETQ, per germline. CDR3 length: 13 amino acids. The CDR3 here is CASNDGGTDTQYF. The CDR3 coding sequence is TGCGCCAGCAATGATGGGGGCACAGATACGCAGTATTTT.

This clonotype was found a few times. The chain uses TRBV29-1 and TRBJ2-1; TRBD1 aligns across 9 bases. CDR1 and CDR2 from the germline V gene are SQVTM and ANQGSEA. J lost 6 bases, V lost 3 bases, and 15 bases had no gene match. The CDR3 sequence is 17 residues long. The DNA of the CDR3 is TGCAGCGTTGAGGAATGGGGCCGGGACAGGGCTTTCAATGAGCAGTTCTTC. It is translated as CSVEEWGRDRAFNEQFF.

This clonotype showed up just a few times. The rearrangement links TRBV18 to TRBJ2-2; D gene unclear. The CDR3 spans 15 residues. Germline-derived CDR1 and CDR2 are KGHSH and LQKENI. The germline V and J ends were trimmed by 3 bases and 0 bases, with 8 bases remaining between them. Here the CDR3 reads CASSPSVTNTGELFF. CDR3 in DNA: TGTGCCAGCTCACCCTCCGTCACGAACACCGGGGAGCTGTTTTTT.

Points on this clonotype: This clone may be a read error of a much larger clone one base away. The chain employs TRBV28 and TRBJ2-7; no definite D call. CDR1 MDHEN and CDR2 SYDVKM come from the germline V gene. Trimming removed 8 bases at V and 2 bases at J, with 10 bases between. CDR3 length: 12 residues. CDR3 bases: TGTGCCAGCCAGGACGGAACCTACGAGCAGTACTTC. Its translation: CASQDGTYEQYF.

A note on this clonotype: It may be a read error: a sequence one base away is much more abundant. The V gene is TRBV11-1, the J gene TRBJ2-1; D may be TRBD1 (6 bases). The CDR3 runs to 14 residues. Germline V gene sequence: CDR1 SGHAT, CDR2 FQDESV (reference sequence). The V end was cut by 6 bases, the J end by 3 bases, with 12 bases between. CDR3 sequence reads: CASSPQGFYNEQFF. In nucleotides, the CDR3 is TGTGCCAGCAGTCCCCAGGGGTTCTACAATGAGCAGTTCTTC.

The chain uses TRBV5-1 and TRBJ1-3; D may be TRBD1 (6 bases). The V end was cut by 0 bases, the J end by 4 bases, with 20 bases between. The length of the CDR3 is 18 residues. Germline loops: CDR1 SGHRS, CDR2 YFSETQ. The CDR3 region is CASSLVGNRVNSGNTIYF. In DNA, the CDR3 is TGCGCCAGCAGCTTGGTCGGTAACAGGGTAAATTCGGGAAACACCATATATTTT. Supplemented by reference TRBV5-1 and TRBJ1-3, the full variable domain reads KAGVTQTPRYLIKTRGQQVTLSCSPISGHRSVSWYQQTPGQGLQFLFEYFSETQRNKGNFPGRFSGRQFSNSRSEMNVSTLELGDSALYLCASSLVGNRVNSGNTIYFGEGSWLTVV.

The chain uses TRBV5-1 and TRBJ1-4, with D uncertain. Per the germline V gene, CDR1 is SGHRS and CDR2 is YFSETQ. V was shortened by 5 bases and J by 3 bases, with 11 bases between the two germline ends. The CDR3 loop spans 14 amino acids. CDR3 amino acids: CASRGPGPNEKLFF. CDR3 DNA: TGCGCCAGCAGGGGTCCCGGTCCTAATGAAAAACTGTTTTTT.

This clonotype has only a few counts. This chain joins TRBV30 and TRBJ2-2, with a tentative D call TRBD2 (6 bases). V gave up 3 bases and J gave up 4 bases, with 9 bases separating them. CDR3 length: 13 residues. Germline values: CDR1 GTSNPN, CDR2 SVGIG (reference sequence). Here the CDR3 DNA reads TGTGCCTGGAGCGGGACTCGCACCGGGGAGCTGTTTTTT. It yields the protein CAWSGTRTGELFF. Full variable domain (missing parts from reference TRBV30 and TRBJ2-2): SQTIHQWPATLVQPVGSPLSLECTVEGTSNPNLYWYRQAAGRGLQLLFYSVGIGQISSEVPQNLSASRPQDRQFILSSKKLLLSDSGFYLCAWSGTRTGELFFGEGSRLTVL.

This clonotype showed up just once. The rearrangement links TRBV7-2 to TRBJ2-6; the D gene is possibly TRBD1 (6 bases). This CDR3 contains 14 residues. Trimming removed 5 bases at V and 4 bases at J, with 9 bases between. The germline CDR1 and CDR2 sequences are SGHTA and FQGNSA. The CDR3 DNA reads TGTGCCAGCAGCAACAGGGAGGGGGCCAACGTCCTGACTTTC. This translates into CASSNREGANVLTF.

The gene calls are TRBV28 and TRBJ2-7, with D perhaps being TRBD1 or TRBD2 (5 bases each). This CDR3 has 14 amino acids. V gave up 1 base and J gave up 5 bases, with 12 bases separating them. CDR1 and CDR2 from the germline V gene are MDHEN and SYDVKM. The CDR3 is CASSLSGARHEQYF. The CDR3 bases are TGTGCCAGCAGTTTATCCGGGGCGAGACACGAGCAGTACTTC.